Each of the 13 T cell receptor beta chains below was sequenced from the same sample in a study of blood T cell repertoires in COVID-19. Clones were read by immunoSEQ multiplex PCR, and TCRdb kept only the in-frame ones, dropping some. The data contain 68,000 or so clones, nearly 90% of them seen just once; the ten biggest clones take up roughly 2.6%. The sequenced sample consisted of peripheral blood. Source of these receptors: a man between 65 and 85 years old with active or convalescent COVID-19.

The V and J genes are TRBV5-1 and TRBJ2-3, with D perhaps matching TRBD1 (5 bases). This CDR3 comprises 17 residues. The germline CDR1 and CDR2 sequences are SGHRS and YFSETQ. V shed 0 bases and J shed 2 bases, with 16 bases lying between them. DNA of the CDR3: TGCGCCAGCAGCTTGGCATATACTACAGGATACACAGATACGCAGTATTTT. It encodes CASSLAYTTGYTDTQYF.

CDR3 loop: CASTTGTGPQHF. The DNA for the CDR3 is TGTGCCAGTACGACAGGTACGGGGCCCCAGCATTTT. The chain uses TRBV19 and TRBJ1-5, with D possibly matching TRBD1 (6 bases). The germline V and J ends were trimmed by 7 bases and 9 bases, with 13 bases remaining between them. There are 12 residues in the CDR3. Germline values: CDR1 LNHDA, CDR2 SQIVND (reference sequence).

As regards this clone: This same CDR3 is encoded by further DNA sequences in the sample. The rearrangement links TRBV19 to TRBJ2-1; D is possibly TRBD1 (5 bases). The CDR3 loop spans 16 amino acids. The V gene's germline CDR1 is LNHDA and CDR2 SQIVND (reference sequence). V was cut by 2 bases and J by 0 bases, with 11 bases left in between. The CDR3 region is CASSIRGQSSYNEQFF. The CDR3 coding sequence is TGTGCCAGTAGTATAAGGGGCCAGAGCTCCTACAATGAGCAGTTCTTC.

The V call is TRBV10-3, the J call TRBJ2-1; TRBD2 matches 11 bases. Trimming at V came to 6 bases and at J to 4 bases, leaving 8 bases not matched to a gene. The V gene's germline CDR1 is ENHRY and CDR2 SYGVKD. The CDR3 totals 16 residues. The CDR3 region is CAIRNPGTSGYNEQFF. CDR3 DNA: TGTGCCATCAGGAATCCCGGGACTAGCGGTTACAATGAGCAGTTCTTC.

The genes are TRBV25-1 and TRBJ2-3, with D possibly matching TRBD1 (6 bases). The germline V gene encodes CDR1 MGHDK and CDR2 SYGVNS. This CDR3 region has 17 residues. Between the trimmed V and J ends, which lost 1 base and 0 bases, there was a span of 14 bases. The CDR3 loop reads CASSELARDKSTDTQYF. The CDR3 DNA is TGTGCCAGCAGTGAATTAGCCAGGGACAAAAGCACAGATACGCAGTATTTT. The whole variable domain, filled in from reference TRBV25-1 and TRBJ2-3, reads EADIYQTPRYLVIGTGKKITLECSQTMGHDKMYWYQQDPGMELHLIHYSYGVNSTEKGDLSSESTVSRIRTEHFPLTLESARPSHTSQYLCASSELARDKSTDTQYFGPGTRLTVL.

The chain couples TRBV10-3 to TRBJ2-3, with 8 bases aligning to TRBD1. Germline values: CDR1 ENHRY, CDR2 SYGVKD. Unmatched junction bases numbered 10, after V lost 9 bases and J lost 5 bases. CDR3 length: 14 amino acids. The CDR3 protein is CAMGTGQNVDTQYF. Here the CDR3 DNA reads TGTGCCATGGGGACAGGACAAAACGTAGATACGCAGTATTTT.

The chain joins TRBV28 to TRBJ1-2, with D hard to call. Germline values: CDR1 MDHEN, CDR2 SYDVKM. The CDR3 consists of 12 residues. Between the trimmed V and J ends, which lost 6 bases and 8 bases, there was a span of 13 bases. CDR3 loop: CASRDSFRGYTF. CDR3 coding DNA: TGTGCCAGCAGGGACTCCTTCCGGGGCTACACCTTC.

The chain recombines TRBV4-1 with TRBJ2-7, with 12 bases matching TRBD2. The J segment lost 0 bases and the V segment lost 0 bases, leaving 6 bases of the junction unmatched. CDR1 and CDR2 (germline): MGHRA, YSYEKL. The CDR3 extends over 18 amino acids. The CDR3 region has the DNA TGCGCCAGCAGCCAAGATGCCCCGACTAGCGGGAGCTCCTACGAGCAGTACTTC. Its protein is CASSQDAPTSGSSYEQYF.

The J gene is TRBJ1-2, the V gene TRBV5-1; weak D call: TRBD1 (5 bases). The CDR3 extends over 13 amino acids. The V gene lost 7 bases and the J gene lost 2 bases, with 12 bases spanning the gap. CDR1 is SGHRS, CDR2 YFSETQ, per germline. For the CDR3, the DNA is TGCGCCAGCGCCAGGGCCTTAAACTATGGCTACACCTTC. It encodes CASARALNYGYTF.

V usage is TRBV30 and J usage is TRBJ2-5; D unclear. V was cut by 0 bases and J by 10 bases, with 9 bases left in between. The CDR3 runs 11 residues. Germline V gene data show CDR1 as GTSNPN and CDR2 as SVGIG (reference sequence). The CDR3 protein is CAWSVAPLQYF. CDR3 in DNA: TGTGCCTGGAGTGTAGCCCCCCTCCAGTACTTC.

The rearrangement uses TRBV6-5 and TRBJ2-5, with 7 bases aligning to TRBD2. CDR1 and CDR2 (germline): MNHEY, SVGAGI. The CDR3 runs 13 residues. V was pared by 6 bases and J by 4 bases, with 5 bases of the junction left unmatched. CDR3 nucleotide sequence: TGTGCCAGCAGCCCAGCGGGGAGAGAGACCCAGTACTTC. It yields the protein CASSPAGRETQYF.

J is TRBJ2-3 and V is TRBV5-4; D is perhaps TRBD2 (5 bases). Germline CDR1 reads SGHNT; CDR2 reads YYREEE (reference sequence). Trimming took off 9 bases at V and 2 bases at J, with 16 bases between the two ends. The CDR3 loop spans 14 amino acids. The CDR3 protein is CATQPGISTDTQYF. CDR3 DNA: TGTGCCACACAACCCGGGATCTCCACAGATACGCAGTATTTT. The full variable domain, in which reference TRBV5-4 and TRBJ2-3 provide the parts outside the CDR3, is ETGVTQSPTHLIKTRGQQVTLRCSSQSGHNTVSWYQQALGQGPQFIFQYYREEENGRGNFPPRFSGLQFPNYSSELNVNALELDDSALYLCATQPGISTDTQYFGPGTRLTVL.

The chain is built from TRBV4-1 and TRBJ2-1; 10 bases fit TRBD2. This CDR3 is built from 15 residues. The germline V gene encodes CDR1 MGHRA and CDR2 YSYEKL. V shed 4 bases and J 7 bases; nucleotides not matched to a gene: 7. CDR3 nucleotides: TGCGCCAGCAGCCCGAATCCGGGACTAGCGAATGAGCAGTTCTTC. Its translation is CASSPNPGLANEQFF.